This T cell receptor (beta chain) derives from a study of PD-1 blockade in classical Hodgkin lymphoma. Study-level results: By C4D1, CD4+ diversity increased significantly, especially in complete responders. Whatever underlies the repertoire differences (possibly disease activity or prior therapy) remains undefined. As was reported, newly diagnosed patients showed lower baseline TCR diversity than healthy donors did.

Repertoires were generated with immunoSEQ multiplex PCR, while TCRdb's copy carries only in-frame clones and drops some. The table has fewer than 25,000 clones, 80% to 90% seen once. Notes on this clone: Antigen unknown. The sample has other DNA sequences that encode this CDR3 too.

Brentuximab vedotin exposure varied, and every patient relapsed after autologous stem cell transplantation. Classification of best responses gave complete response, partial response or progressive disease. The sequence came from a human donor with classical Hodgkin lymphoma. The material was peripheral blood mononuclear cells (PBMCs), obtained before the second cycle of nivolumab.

CDR3 loop: CASSYGTGELFF. The DNA of the CDR3 is TGTGCCAGCAGTTATGGGACCGGGGAGCTGTTTTTT. The genes are TRBV6-5 and TRBJ2-2; unclear D gene. Germline CDR1 reads MNHEY; CDR2 reads SVGAGI. The CDR3 runs 12 residues. With 3 bases removed from V and 5 bases from J, the gap between germline ends came to 4 bases.